This record concerns one TCR beta chain sequence. This sample was included in a study of blood T cell repertoires in COVID-19. About the research overall: Acute and convalescent COVID-19 specimens originated in the United States, Italy and Spain. T cells, B-cell-depleted T cells, or PBMCs provided the cDNA or gDNA that served as material.

In the authors' methods: Reference gene primer amplification gave nucleated cell count estimates. Repertoires were generated with immunoSEQ multiplex PCR, while TCRdb's copy carries only in-frame clones and drops some. Clone size and V and J calls were adopted from that table, with D and trimming inferred from the DNA. The data hold 300,000 to 450,000 clones, with 80% to 90% observed a single time. Enrolment of Seattle patients took place during active infection, and they were followed longitudinally. Germline-derived CDR1 and CDR2 are SGHRS and YFSETQ. J lost 2 bases, V lost 5 bases, and 4 bases had no gene match. The CDR3 extends over 16 amino acids.

This TCR derives from a woman aged 25 to 39 with COVID-19, enrolled during active disease. Specimen: peripheral blood. The chain recombines TRBV5-1 with TRBJ2-5; the match to TRBD2 covers 15 bases. The CDR3 spells CASRGLAGGGQETQYF. For the CDR3, the DNA is TGCGCCAGCAGAGGACTAGCGGGAGGGGGGCAAGAGACCCAGTACTTC.